The 13 T cell receptor beta chains in this list originate from one sample, sequenced in a study of CD8 T cells in Susac syndrome. With random hexamers, reverse transcription was performed on roughly 0.5 to 1 ug of RNA. From the immunoSEQ multiplex PCR reads, TCRdb called clonotypes with MiXCR, one entry per CDR3 protein. The table includes 200,000 to 250,000 distinct CDR3 sequences, roughly 96% detected once. Sequencing input: CD4+ T cells from PBMCs. All receptors derive from a human donor with multiple sclerosis.

The chain carries TRBV4-2 and TRBJ2-7; weak D call: TRBD1 (6 bases). V lost 5 bases to trimming and J lost 6 bases, with 17 bases between them. The CDR3 has 14 amino acids. Germline CDR1 LGHNA, CDR2 YNFKEQ. The CDR3 reads CASSLSGTSLEQYF. The CDR3 DNA follows: TGTGCCAGCAGCTTGTCCGGGACATCCCTCGAGCAGTACTTC.

This sequence joins TRBV3-1 and TRBJ2-1, with TRBD2 matching over 7 bases. CDR1 is LGHDT, CDR2 YNNKEL, per germline (reference sequence). V gave up 2 bases and J gave up 6 bases; unmatched junction bases: 7. This CDR3 is 15 amino acids long. The CDR3 is CASSQRGGRVNEQFF. The DNA for the CDR3 is TGTGCCAGCAGCCAAAGGGGAGGGCGGGTCAATGAGCAGTTCTTC.

The chain employs TRBV20-1 and TRBJ2-7; 9 nucleotides line up with TRBD2. This CDR3 has 12 residues. The germline V gene encodes CDR1 DFQATT and CDR2 SNEGSKA (reference sequence). After removal of 4 bases from V and 3 bases from J, the junction contained 1 base not matched to a gene. The CDR3 DNA is TGCAGTGCTATAGCGGGGGTCTACGAGCAGTACTTC. Its protein is CSAIAGVYEQYF.

The V call is TRBV6-5, the J call TRBJ2-7, with 12 bases that match TRBD1. The CDR3 has 15 residues. J gave up 7 bases and V 6 bases, and 10 bases lay outside the gene matches. Germline V gives CDR1 MNHEY, CDR2 SVGAGI. DNA of the CDR3: TGTGCCAGCAGACAACCGGGACAGGGGGCATGGGAGCAGTACTTC. The encoded protein is CASRQPGQGAWEQYF.

The chain employs TRBV5-1 and TRBJ2-7; 9 nucleotides align to TRBD1. J lost 3 bases, V lost 6 bases, and 1 base had no gene match. This CDR3 has 12 residues. Germline CDR1 and CDR2: SGHRS and YFSETQ. CDR3 bases: TGCGCCAGCAAGGACAGGGGCTACGAGCAGTACTTC. Residues: CASKDRGYEQYF.

This chain joins TRBV30 and TRBJ1-5, with D perhaps TRBD1 (5 bases). The germline V gene encodes CDR1 GTSNPN and CDR2 SVGIG (reference sequence). The CDR3 spans 13 residues. Deletions cut 5 bases from V and 3 bases from J, with 11 bases between. Here the CDR3 reads CAWQGFTNQPQHF. The CDR3 DNA is TGTGCCTGGCAGGGTTTTACCAATCAGCCCCAGCATTTT.

A single count supports this clonotype. The rearrangement links TRBV2 to TRBJ1-2, with 8 bases matching TRBD1. The germline gives CDR1 SNHLY, CDR2 FYNNEI. J lost 5 bases, V lost 8 bases, and 10 bases had no gene match. This CDR3 spans 14 amino acids. CDR3 amino acids: CASRPGDRIYGYTF. CDR3 DNA: TGTGCCAGCCGGCCCGGGGACAGGATTTATGGCTACACCTTC. Drawing the rest from reference TRBV2 and TRBJ1-2, the complete variable domain is EPEVTQTPSHQVTQMGQEVILRCVPISNHLYFYWYRQILGQKVEFLVSFYNNEISEKSEIFDDQFSVERPDGSNFTLKIRSTKLEDSAMYFCASRPGDRIYGYTFGSGTRLTVV.

The chain employs TRBV5-1 and TRBJ2-5; 7 positions match TRBD2. CDR3 length equals 14 residues. Looked up from germline, CDR1 is SGHRS and CDR2 is YFSETQ. V gave up 3 bases and J gave up 5 bases; unmatched junction bases: 7. The CDR3 DNA is TGCGCCAGCAGCTGGACGGCAGCGGGGGAGACCCAGTACTTC. As protein: CASSWTAAGETQYF. The entire variable domain, with the rest obtained from reference TRBV5-1 and TRBJ2-5, is as follows: KAGVTQTPRYLIKTRGQQVTLSCSPISGHRSVSWYQQTPGQGLQFLFEYFSETQRNKGNFPGRFSGRQFSNSRSEMNVSTLELGDSALYLCASSWTAAGETQYFGPGTRLLVL.

This chain joins TRBV27 and TRBJ2-5; 9 bases align to TRBD1. The V gene end was trimmed by 0 bases and the J gene end by 5 bases; junction bases not matched to a gene: 4. Germline assignment: CDR1 MNHEY and CDR2 SMNVEV (reference sequence). CDR3 size: 15 residues. This CDR3 reads CASSLSWTGDETQYF. The CDR3 DNA reads TGTGCCAGCAGTTTATCATGGACAGGGGATGAGACCCAGTACTTC.

The V and J genes are TRBV7-2 and TRBJ1-1; unclear D gene. Trimming shortened V by 2 bases and J by 1 base, and 8 bases separated the two germline ends. This CDR3 has 14 residues. Germline V lookup: CDR1 SGHTA, CDR2 FQGNSA. The CDR3 protein is CASSLYRGNTEAFF. For the CDR3, the DNA is TGTGCCAGCAGCTTATATCGGGGGAACACTGAAGCTTTCTTT.

The chain joins TRBV28 to TRBJ1-1; no reliable D call. The CDR3 has 14 amino acids. Germline V CDR1 and CDR2: MDHEN, SYDVKM. Trimming took off 5 bases at V and 1 base at J, with 11 bases between the two ends. The CDR3: CASSLRPPNTEAFF. CDR3 nucleotide sequence: TGTGCCAGCAGTCTCCGACCCCCGAACACTGAAGCTTTCTTT.

The chain combines TRBV29-1 with TRBJ1-2; a possible D gene is TRBD1 (5 bases). Germline CDR1 and CDR2: SQVTM and ANQGSEA. Trimming took 3 bases from V and 4 from J, leaving 12 bases between them. The CDR3 spans 13 residues. The chain's CDR3 is CSVEARESYGYTF. In DNA form, the CDR3 reads TGCAGCGTTGAGGCCAGGGAGTCCTATGGCTACACCTTC. Together with reference TRBV29-1 and TRBJ1-2, the CDR3 gives the full variable domain: SAVISQKPSRDICQRGTSLTIQCQVDSQVTMMFWYRQQPGQSLTLIATANQGSEATYESGFVIDKFPISRPNLTFSTLTVSNMSPEDSSIYLCSVEARESYGYTFGSGTRLTVV.

The J gene is TRBJ2-7, the V gene TRBV15; tentatively, D is TRBD1 (6 bases). V was clipped by 3 bases and J by 3 bases, with 12 bases between them. Germline lookup yields CDR1 LNHNV and CDR2 YYDKDF (reference sequence). This CDR3 has 14 amino acids. The CDR3 is CATSRTGARYEQYF. CDR3 nucleotide sequence: TGTGCCACCAGCAGGACAGGTGCTCGCTACGAGCAGTACTTC.